A selection of T cell receptor beta chains follows, all from one sample in a study of T cells in Graves' hyperthyroidism and ophthalmopathy. From the multiplex PCR reads, TCRdb called clonotypes with MiXCR, one entry per CDR3 protein. The table shows about 530,000 distinct CDR3 sequences, with 17% occurring only once. The specimen sequenced was blood. Receptors were obtained from a young woman with Graves' ophthalmopathy. Each CDR3 is given with its conserved first and last residue. D genes are given only for firm matches. Rows may omit the clone size; those that give it use once, few, many or a size class.

v_call	d_call	clone_size	j_call	cdr3_aa	cdr3_nt
TRBV2	NA	many	TRBJ1-1	CASSKTENTEAFF	TGTGCCAGCAGTAAGACGGAGAACACTGAAGCTTTCTTT
TRBV5-1	NA	NA	TRBJ1-2	CASSLWLDDRGYTF	TGCGCCAGCAGCTTGTGGCTTGACGATCGGGGCTACACCTTC
TRBV18	TRBD1	NA	TRBJ2-1	CASSPWTGKTSYNEQFF	TGTGCCAGCTCACCTTGGACAGGGAAAACCTCCTACAATGAGCAGTTCTTC
TRBV5-5	NA	many	TRBJ2-7	CASSPSGGRLADEQYF	TGTGCCAGCAGCCCCTCCGGTGGGCGGTTAGCGGACGAGCAGTACTTC
TRBV12-3/TRBV12-4	TRBD1	NA	TRBJ2-3	CASSPVPGQAGTQYF	TGTGCCAGCAGTCCCGTCCCGGGACAGGCAGGTACGCAGTATTTT
TRBV7-3	TRBD1	many	TRBJ2-2	CASSSWDRINTGELFF	TGTGCCAGCAGCTCTTGGGACAGAATAAACACCGGGGAGCTGTTTTTT
TRBV4-1	NA	NA	TRBJ1-5	CASSQARYNQPQHF	TGCGCCAGCAGCCAAGCCAGGTACAATCAGCCCCAGCATTTT
TRBV14	NA	few	TRBJ2-1	CASSQENGGLVSNEQFF	TGTGCCAGCAGCCAGGAAAACGGGGGGCTCGTCAGCAATGAGCAGTTCTTC
TRBV29-1	NA	many	TRBJ2-1	CSVEGVDEQFF	TGCAGCGTTGAGGGGGTGGATGAGCAGTTCTTC
TRBV6-5	TRBD2	few	TRBJ2-1	CASSYSVAGEYGEQFF	TGTGCCAGCAGTTACTCGGTAGCGGGAGAGTACGGTGAGCAGTTCTTC
TRBV18	TRBD1	many	TRBJ2-1	CASAPPGRGNEQFF	TGTGCCAGCGCCCCTCCGGGCAGGGGGAATGAGCAGTTCTTC
TRBV12-3/TRBV12-4	NA	few	TRBJ1-1	CASSDQGQIGTEAFF	TGTGCCAGCAGTGACCAGGGGCAAATCGGCACTGAAGCTTTCTTT
TRBV7-8	TRBD2	many	TRBJ2-1	CASSGLVYHNEQFF	TGTGCCAGCAGCGGACTAGTCTACCACAATGAGCAGTTCTTC
TRBV7-9	NA	NA	TRBJ2-5	CASGSRAQETQYF	TGTGCCAGCGGCTCACGGGCCCAAGAGACCCAGTACTTC
TRBV30	NA	many	TRBJ1-6	CAWVSGGASSPLHF	TGTGCCTGGGTTTCCGGGGGAGCGAGTTCACCCCTCCACTTT
TRBV27	NA	few	TRBJ1-1	CASSLPGSSGAFF	TGTGCCAGCAGTTTACCAGGGAGTAGTGGTGCTTTCTTT
TRBV27	NA	many	TRBJ2-7	CASSLSVAGVNYEQYF	TGTGCCAGCAGTTTATCAGTTGCCGGGGTAAACTACGAGCAGTACTTC
TRBV27	NA	few	TRBJ1-1	CASRFRDNTEAFF	TGTGCCAGCAGATTCCGGGACAACACTGAAGCTTTCTTT